These 14 T cell receptor beta chains share one sample of origin, sequenced in a study of response to subunit inactivated influenza vaccine (dated by TCRdb to the late 2010s). The library was prepared using RT-PCR. TCRdb shows the sequencer as Illumina HiSeq 2500. The public reads were reanalyzed by TCRdb: fastp trimming at Q25, MiXCR alignment, in-frame beta chains only. Rows matching on CDR3 protein sequence are summarized as one entry with the most common DNA and genes. In all, the sample holds hundreds of thousands of distinct CDR3 sequences, and around 11% of those were seen once. 9.5% to 11% of the sample comes from the top ten. The sample also formed part of further work on T cells expressing NK-cell markers. According to the second study: TCR beta cDNA libraries were prepared using 5'RACE template switching, which introduced a universal primer site and unique molecular identifiers.

The sample consisted of PBMCs from blood, taken on the day of vaccination. The receptor set was obtained from a man over 45 who received an inactivated influenza vaccine. Donor details come from another sample of the same person, matched by shared clones.

There are a few counts of this clonotype. The V gene is TRBV28, the J gene TRBJ2-2; weak D call: TRBD2 (6 bases). CDR1 is MDHEN and CDR2 is SYDVKM in the germline V gene. The length of the CDR3 is 14 residues. V was trimmed by 6 bases and J by 7 bases, leaving 15 bases between them. The DNA for the CDR3 is TGTGCCAGCAGCTCACCCGGAGGGGTCGGGGAGCTGTTTTTT. It encodes CASSSPGGVGELFF.

Many counts were recorded for this clonotype. Written as DNA, the CDR3 is TGCAGTGCTGAAACTAGCGGGAGATACAATGAGCAGTTCTTC. It codes for CSAETSGRYNEQFF. The chain has TRBV20-1 and TRBJ2-1; 11 bases match TRBD2. The junction had 4 bases not matched to a gene; V was cut back by 5 bases and J by 4 bases. Per germline, CDR1 DFQATT and CDR2 SNEGSKA (reference sequence). The CDR3 is 14 residues long.

A word on this clonotype: This may be a read error, as it is one base from a much larger clone. The V gene is TRBV7-9, the J gene TRBJ2-5; a weak D match, TRBD2 (6 bases). Germline assignment: CDR1 SEHNR and CDR2 FQNEAQ (reference sequence). The CDR3 extends over 12 amino acids. CDR3 sequence (DNA): TGTCCCAGCAGCGGCCAGGGAGGGACCCAGTACTTC. This sequence encodes CPSSGQGGTQYF.

The chain uses TRBV24-1 and TRBJ2-1, with TRBD2 as a possible D gene (5 bases). This CDR3 spans 14 amino acids. Germline V gene sequence: CDR1 KGHDR, CDR2 SFDVKD. Trimming took 7 bases from V and 0 from J, leaving 9 bases between them. The CDR3, as DNA: TGTGCCACCAGCGGGGTAAGCTCCTACAATGAGCAGTTCTTC. Translated: CATSGVSSYNEQFF.

This clonotype has just a few counts. The J gene is TRBJ2-5, the V gene TRBV5-1; TRBD1 matches 7 bases. J gave up 0 bases and V 2 bases, and 16 bases lay outside the gene matches. Germline CDR1 reads SGHRS; CDR2 reads YFSETQ. This CDR3 region has 19 residues. The CDR3 here is CASSFGLTGERTYQETQYF. The CDR3 nucleotides are TGCGCCAGCAGCTTTGGCCTCACAGGGGAGAGGACGTACCAAGAGACCCAGTACTTC.

This clonotype occurred many times. The chain links TRBV24-1 to TRBJ2-5; maybe TRBD2 (7 bases). CDR3 length: 16 amino acids. Germline V gene data show CDR1 as KGHDR and CDR2 as SFDVKD. Trimming stripped 1 base from V and 3 bases from J, with 14 bases between. The CDR3 is CATSDFRAGAKETQYF. The CDR3 region has the DNA TGTGCCACCAGTGATTTTAGGGCGGGGGCGAAAGAGACCCAGTACTTC.

The chain carries TRBV15 and TRBJ2-1, with D tentatively TRBD2 (6 bases). CDR1 LNHNV and CDR2 YYDKDF come from the germline V gene (reference sequence). V was trimmed by 5 bases and J by 0 bases, leaving 11 bases between them. CDR3 length equals 15 residues. For the CDR3, the DNA is TGTGCCACCAGCGTAGCGGTGAGCTCCTACAATGAGCAGTTCTTC. Translating it yields CATSVAVSSYNEQFF.

The CDR3 sequence: CASSPLGDGYNEQFF. Here the CDR3 DNA reads TGTGCCAGCAGTCCTTTGGGGGACGGGTACAATGAGCAGTTCTTC. The chain uses TRBV27 and TRBJ2-1, with D tentatively TRBD1 or TRBD2 (5 bases each). The CDR3 is made up of 15 amino acids. V lost 5 bases and J 4 bases, leaving 15 bases between the germline ends. The germline gives CDR1 MNHEY, CDR2 SMNVEV (reference sequence).

This clonotype was seen only a few times. The rearrangement uses TRBV3-1 and TRBJ2-5; a weak D match, TRBD2 (6 bases). The CDR3 extends over 14 amino acids. Looked up from germline, CDR1 is LGHDT and CDR2 is YNNKEL (reference sequence). V was pared by 6 bases and J by 4 bases, with 15 bases between. DNA for the CDR3: TGTGCCAGCAGGCACCGGGGGTCGCCAGAGACCCAGTACTTC. It specifies CASRHRGSPETQYF.

This clonotype has a handful of counts. The J gene is TRBJ2-7, the V gene TRBV7-3; D is perhaps TRBD1 (6 bases). The CDR3 sequence is 13 residues long. The germline V and J ends were trimmed by 6 bases and 1 base, with 10 bases remaining between them. The germline gives CDR1 SGHTA, CDR2 FQGTGA. CDR3 in DNA: TGTGCCAGCAGGTCCGGACAGTCCTACGAGCAGTACTTC. This sequence encodes CASRSGQSYEQYF.

The chain employs TRBV12-3 or TRBV12-4 and TRBJ2-1, with D unresolved. CDR3 size: 10 residues. Trimming removed 7 bases from V and 5 bases from J, with 3 bases in between. CDR3 in DNA: TGTGCCAGCACTAACAATGAGCAGTTCTTC. Its translation: CASTNNEQFF.

This clonotype has a count of ten or more. The J gene is TRBJ2-3, the V gene TRBV6-2 or TRBV6-3; 7 nucleotides match TRBD2. Looked up from germline, CDR1 is MNHEY and CDR2 is SVGEGT. With 0 bases clipped from V and 6 bases from J, the junction kept 6 bases outside the gene matches. The CDR3 has 15 amino acids. The CDR3 nucleotides are TGTGCCAGCAGTTACTCGGGAGGGTCCAGGGATACGCAGTATTTT. Translation gives CASSYSGGSRDTQYF.

Only a few counts were recorded for this clonotype. This chain uses TRBV15 with TRBJ2-1; D might be TRBD2 (7 bases). Trimming removed 0 bases from V and 5 bases from J, with 11 bases in between. Germline V gene data show CDR1 as LNHNV and CDR2 as YYDKDF (reference sequence). The CDR3 length is 15 residues. CDR3 DNA sequence: TGTGCCACCAGCAGAGATAGGGGGGGGAACAATGAGCAGTTCTTC. Its translation: CATSRDRGGNNEQFF.

This clonotype came up many times. CDR3 sequence (DNA): TGTGCCAGCAGTTCTATCAGGGCCTCCTACAATGAGCAGTTCTTC. As protein: CASSSIRASYNEQFF. This sequence joins TRBV12-3 or TRBV12-4 and TRBJ2-1, with D perhaps matching TRBD1 (5 bases). Trimming took 4 bases from V and 0 from J, leaving 10 bases between them. The CDR3 length is 15 residues.